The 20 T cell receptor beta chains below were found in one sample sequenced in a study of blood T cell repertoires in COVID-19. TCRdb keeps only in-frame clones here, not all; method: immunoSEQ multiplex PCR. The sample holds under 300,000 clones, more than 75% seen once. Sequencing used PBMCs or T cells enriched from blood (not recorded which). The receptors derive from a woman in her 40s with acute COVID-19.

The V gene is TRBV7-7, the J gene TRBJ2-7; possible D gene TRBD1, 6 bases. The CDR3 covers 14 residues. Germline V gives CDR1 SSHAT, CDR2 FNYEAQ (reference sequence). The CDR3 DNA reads TGTGCTGCGACCCCGGGACAACTCTCCTACGAGCAGTACTTC. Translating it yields CAATPGQLSYEQYF.

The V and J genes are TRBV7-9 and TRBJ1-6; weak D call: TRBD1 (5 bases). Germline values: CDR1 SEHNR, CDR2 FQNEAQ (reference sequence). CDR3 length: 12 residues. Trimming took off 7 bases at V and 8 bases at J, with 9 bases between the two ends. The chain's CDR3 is CASTIGDSPLHF. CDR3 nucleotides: TGTGCCAGCACCATAGGGGATTCACCCCTCCACTTT.

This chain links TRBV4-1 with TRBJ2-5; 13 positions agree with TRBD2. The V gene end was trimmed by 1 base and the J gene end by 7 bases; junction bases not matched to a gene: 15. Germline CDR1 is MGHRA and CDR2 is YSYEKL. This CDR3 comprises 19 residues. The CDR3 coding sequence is TGCGCCAGCAGCCAAGCCCCCCTAACTAGCGGGAGGGCTGGGGGGACCCAGTACTTC. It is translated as CASSQAPLTSGRAGGTQYF.

The CDR3 loop is CASGSPSSYNEQFF. The CDR3 DNA sequence: TGTGCTAGTGGTTCCCCGAGCTCCTACAATGAGCAGTTCTTC. The genes are TRBV12-5 and TRBJ2-1; D is unclear. The germline V gene encodes CDR1 LGHNT and CDR2 FRNRAP. This CDR3 comprises 14 residues. Between the trimmed V and J ends, which lost 4 bases and 0 bases, there was a span of 7 bases.

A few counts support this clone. CDR3 protein: CASSFNRGTGELFF. For the CDR3, the DNA is TGTGCCAGCAGCTTCAACAGGGGCACCGGGGAGCTGTTTTTT. The rearrangement links TRBV11-2 to TRBJ2-2; 7 bases match TRBD1. The CDR3 sequence is 14 residues long. CDR1 is SGHAT and CDR2 is FQNNGV in the germline V gene. V gave up 3 bases and J gave up 4 bases; unmatched junction bases: 2.

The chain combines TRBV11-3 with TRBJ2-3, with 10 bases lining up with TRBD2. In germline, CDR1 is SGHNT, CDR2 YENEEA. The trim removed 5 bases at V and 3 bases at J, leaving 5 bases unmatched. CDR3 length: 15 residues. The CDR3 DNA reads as TGTGCCAGCAGCCGTAGCGGGAGGCTAACAGATACGCAGTATTTT. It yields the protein CASSRSGRLTDTQYF.

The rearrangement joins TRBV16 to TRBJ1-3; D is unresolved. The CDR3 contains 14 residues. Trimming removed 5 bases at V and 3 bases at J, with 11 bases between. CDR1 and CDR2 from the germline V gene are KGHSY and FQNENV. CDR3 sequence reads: CASSSDQFGNTIYF. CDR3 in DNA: TGTGCCAGCAGCTCCGATCAGTTTGGAAACACCATATATTTT.

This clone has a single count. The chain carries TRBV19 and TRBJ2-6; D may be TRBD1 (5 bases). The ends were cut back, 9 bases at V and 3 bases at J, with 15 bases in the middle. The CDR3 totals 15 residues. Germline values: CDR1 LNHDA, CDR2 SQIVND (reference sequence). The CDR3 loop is CASSRTLFGANVLTF. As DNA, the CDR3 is TGTGCCAGCTCAAGGACACTCTTTGGGGCCAACGTCCTGACTTTC.

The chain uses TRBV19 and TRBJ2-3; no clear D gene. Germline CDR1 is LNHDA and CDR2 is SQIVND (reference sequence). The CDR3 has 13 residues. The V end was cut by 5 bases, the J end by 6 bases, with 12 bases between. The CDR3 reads CASSLSRFDTQYF. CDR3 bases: TGTGCCAGTAGTTTGTCTAGGTTTGATACGCAGTATTTT.

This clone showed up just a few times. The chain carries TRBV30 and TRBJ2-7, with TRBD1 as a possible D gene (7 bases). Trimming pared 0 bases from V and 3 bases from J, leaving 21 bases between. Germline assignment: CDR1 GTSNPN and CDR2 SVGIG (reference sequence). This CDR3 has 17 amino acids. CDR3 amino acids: CAWSVIGRGQQFYEQYF. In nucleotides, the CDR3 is TGTGCCTGGAGTGTAATAGGGCGGGGACAGCAGTTCTACGAGCAGTACTTC.

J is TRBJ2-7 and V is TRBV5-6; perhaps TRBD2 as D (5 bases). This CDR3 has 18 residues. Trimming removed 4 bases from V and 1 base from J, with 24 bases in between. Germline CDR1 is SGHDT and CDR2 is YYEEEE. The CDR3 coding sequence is TGTGCCAGCAGCCCCCAACGGTTCCCGCGGGTCGGGTCCTACGAGCAGTACTTC. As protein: CASSPQRFPRVGSYEQYF.

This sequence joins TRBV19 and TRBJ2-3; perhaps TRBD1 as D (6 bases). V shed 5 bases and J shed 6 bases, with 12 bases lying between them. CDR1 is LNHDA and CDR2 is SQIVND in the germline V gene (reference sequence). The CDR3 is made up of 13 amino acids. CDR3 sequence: CASSPNRADTQYF. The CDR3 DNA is TGTGCCAGTAGTCCAAACAGGGCTGATACGCAGTATTTT.

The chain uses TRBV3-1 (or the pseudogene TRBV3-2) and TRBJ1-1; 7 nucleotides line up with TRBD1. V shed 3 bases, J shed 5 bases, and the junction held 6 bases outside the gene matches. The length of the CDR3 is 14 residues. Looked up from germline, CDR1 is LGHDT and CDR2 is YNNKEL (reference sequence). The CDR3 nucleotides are TGTGCCAGCAGCCACCCGACAGGGCGGACTGAAGCTTTCTTT. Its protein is CASSHPTGRTEAFF.

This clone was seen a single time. CDR3 amino acids: CASSRNRVDGYTF. CDR3 DNA: TGTGCCAGCAGCCGCAACAGGGTTGATGGCTACACCTTC. The chain is built from TRBV6-5 and TRBJ1-2, with D tentatively TRBD1 (6 bases). Germline CDR1 MNHEY, CDR2 SVGAGI. CDR3 size: 13 residues. V was pared by 6 bases and J by 6 bases, with 14 bases between.

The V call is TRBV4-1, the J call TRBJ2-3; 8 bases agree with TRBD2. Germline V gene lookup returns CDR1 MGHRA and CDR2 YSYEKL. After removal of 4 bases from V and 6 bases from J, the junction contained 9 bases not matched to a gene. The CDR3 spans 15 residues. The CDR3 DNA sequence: TGCGCCAGCAGCCTACTAGCGGAATACAGCGATACGCAGTATTTT. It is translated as CASSLLAEYSDTQYF.

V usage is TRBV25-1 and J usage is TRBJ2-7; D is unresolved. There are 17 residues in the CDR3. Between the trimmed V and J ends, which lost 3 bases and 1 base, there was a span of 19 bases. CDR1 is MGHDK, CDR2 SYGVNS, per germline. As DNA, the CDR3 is TGTGCCAGCAGTGAGGGCGTCCTTGGGCAGGATTCCTACGAGCAGTACTTC. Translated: CASSEGVLGQDSYEQYF.

CDR3 sequence reads: CASSPRTSYTGELFF. The DNA of the CDR3 is TGTGCCAGCAGCCCCCGGACTAGCTACACCGGGGAGCTGTTTTTT. The chain employs TRBV11-2 and TRBJ2-2; 8 bases fit TRBD2. The ends lost 5 bases at V and 3 bases at J; junction bases unmatched: 5. Germline lookup yields CDR1 SGHAT and CDR2 FQNNGV. This CDR3 region has 15 residues.

The CDR3 nucleotides are TGTGCCAGCAGTTTTCTCCCTTACGAGCAGTACTTC. This codes for CASSFLPYEQYF. V and J are TRBV12-3 or TRBV12-4 and TRBJ2-7; D not certain. The CDR3 extends over 12 amino acids. The ends were cut back, 3 bases at V and 4 bases at J, with 7 bases in the middle.

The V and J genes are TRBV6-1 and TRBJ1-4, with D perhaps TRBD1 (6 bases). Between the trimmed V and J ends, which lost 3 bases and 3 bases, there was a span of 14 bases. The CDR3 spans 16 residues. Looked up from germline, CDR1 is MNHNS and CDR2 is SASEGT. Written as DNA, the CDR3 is TGTGCCAGCAGTGACCGCCGGACAGCATCTAATGAAAAACTGTTTTTT. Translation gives CASSDRRTASNEKLFF.

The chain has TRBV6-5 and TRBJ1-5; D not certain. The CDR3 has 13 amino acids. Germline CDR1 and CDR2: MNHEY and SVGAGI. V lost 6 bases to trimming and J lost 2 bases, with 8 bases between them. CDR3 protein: CASSKSGNQPQHF. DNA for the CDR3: TGTGCCAGCAGCAAGTCGGGCAATCAGCCCCAGCATTTT.